These 26 T cell receptor beta chains share one sample of origin, sequenced in a study of blood T cell repertoires in COVID-19. Libraries were prepared by immunoSEQ multiplex PCR; TCRdb keeps only in-frame clonotypes and omits some of them. The repertoire consists of 110,000 to 150,000 clones, with approximately 78% occurring once and the leading ten covering less than 7.5%. Sequenced: PBMCs or T cells enriched from blood (not recorded which). The receptors stem from a woman aged 50 to 60 who had recovered from COVID-19.

The V call is TRBV3-1 (or the pseudogene TRBV3-2), the J call TRBJ1-3; D gene ambiguous. The CDR3 totals 15 residues. Trimming removed 5 bases from V and 0 bases from J, with 11 bases in between. Germline CDR1 and CDR2: LGHDT and YNNKEL (reference sequence). This CDR3 is CASSSEAHSGNTIYF. For the CDR3, the DNA is TGTGCCAGCAGCTCCGAGGCGCACTCTGGAAACACCATATATTTT.

CDR3 residues: CASSETSGATDTQYF. CDR3 DNA sequence: TGTGCCAGCAGTGAGACTAGTGGGGCCACAGATACGCAGTATTTT. The chain combines TRBV27 with TRBJ2-3; D perhaps matches TRBD2 (6 bases). The CDR3 is 15 amino acids. Trimming left V 5 bases short and J 2 bases short, with 14 bases between. Germline V lookup: CDR1 MNHEY, CDR2 SMNVEV (reference sequence).

This chain links TRBV7-2 with TRBJ2-2; 14 bases fit TRBD2. Germline V CDR1 and CDR2: SGHTA, FQGNSA. Unmatched junction bases numbered 10, after V lost 5 bases and J lost 5 bases. CDR3 length: 18 residues. CDR3 bases: TGTGCCAGCAGCGCGGCGGGACTAGCGGGGGAAGGTACCGGGGAGCTGTTTTTT. Translating gives CASSAAGLAGEGTGELFF.

This sequence joins TRBV10-2 and TRBJ2-3, with D perhaps matching TRBD2 (6 bases). The CDR3 is 13 amino acids. The germline CDR1 and CDR2 sequences are WSHSY and SAAADI. V was trimmed by 10 bases and J by 5 bases, leaving 16 bases between them. Here the CDR3 DNA reads TGCGCCACCCGGACCGACGGGGGAGATACGCAGTATTTT. This sequence encodes CATRTDGGDTQYF.

This clone was counted a single time. The chain uses TRBV5-1 and TRBJ1-4; possible D gene TRBD1, 5 bases. Germline lookup yields CDR1 SGHRS and CDR2 YFSETQ. V lost 0 bases and J 7 bases, leaving 13 bases between the germline ends. This CDR3 contains 15 residues. The CDR3 DNA follows: TGCGCCAGCAGCTTGGAACTTGGGAGGGGTGAAAAACTGTTTTTT. It encodes CASSLELGRGEKLFF.

CDR3 sequence: CASSLGLGRGETQYF. Written as DNA, the CDR3 is TGTGCCAGCAGCTTAGGATTGGGCAGGGGTGAGACCCAGTACTTC. This sequence joins TRBV7-9 and TRBJ2-5; TRBD1 is a possible D gene (6 bases). V lost 1 base and J 5 bases, leaving 14 bases between the germline ends. This CDR3 has 15 residues. CDR1 and CDR2 from the germline V gene are SEHNR and FQNEAQ (reference sequence). The whole variable domain, filled in from reference TRBV7-9 and TRBJ2-5, reads DTGVSQNPRHKITKRGQNVTFRCDPISEHNRLYWYRQTLGQGPEFLTYFQNEAQLEKSRLLSDRFSAERPKGSFSTLEIQRTEQGDSAMYLCASSLGLGRGETQYFGPGTRLLVL.

The J gene is TRBJ1-4, the V gene TRBV5-1; D gene uncertain. The V end lost 0 bases, the J end lost 6 bases, and 6 bases lay between the germline ends. Looked up from germline, CDR1 is SGHRS and CDR2 is YFSETQ. The CDR3 sequence is 13 residues long. The CDR3 DNA is TGCGCCAGCAGCTTGGTGGCAGATGAAAAACTGTTTTTT. Translated, it gives CASSLVADEKLFF.

This chain joins TRBV24-1 and TRBJ2-2; 9 bases fit TRBD1. With V trimmed by 2 bases and J by 6 bases, 3 bases remained unmatched. The germline V gene encodes CDR1 KGHDR and CDR2 SFDVKD. The CDR3 spans 15 residues. The CDR3 nucleotides are TGTGCCACCAGTGATTGGGACAGGGCGGCCGGGGAGCTGTTTTTT. This gives the protein CATSDWDRAAGELFF.

V and J are TRBV14 and TRBJ2-1; 8 bases map to TRBD1. The V gene end was trimmed by 0 bases and the J gene end by 5 bases; junction bases not matched to a gene: 6. The CDR3 length is 16 residues. Germline loops: CDR1 SGHDN, CDR2 FVKESK. CDR3 coding DNA: TGTGCCAGCAGCCAAGATCTAGGACAGGGAAACAATGAGCAGTTCTTC. Translating it yields CASSQDLGQGNNEQFF.

The V call is TRBV7-8, the J call TRBJ2-3; D is possibly TRBD2 (6 bases). This CDR3 comprises 14 residues. V lost 5 bases, J lost 1 base, and 10 bases lay in between. Germline loops: CDR1 SGHVS, CDR2 FQNEAQ. CDR3 coding DNA: TGTGCCAGCAGCCCTGGGACTCGCACAGATACGCAGTATTTT. Amino acid sequence: CASSPGTRTDTQYF.

V gene TRBV10-3 combines with J gene TRBJ1-3; tentatively, D is TRBD1 (5 bases). The CDR3 is 17 amino acids. Germline loops: CDR1 ENHRY, CDR2 SYGVKD. V shed 5 bases and J shed 0 bases, with 17 bases lying between them. CDR3 protein: CAISYPDTQSSGNTIYF. CDR3 nucleotide sequence: TGTGCCATCAGTTACCCGGACACACAGAGCTCTGGAAACACCATATATTTT.

The CDR3 protein is CASSLKLAGATEQFF. CDR3 nucleotide sequence: TGTGCCAGCAGCTTGAAACTAGCGGGGGCCACTGAGCAGTTCTTC. This sequence joins TRBV5-6 and TRBJ2-1; 11 nucleotides agree with TRBD2. The trim removed 1 base at V and 9 bases at J, leaving 6 bases unmatched. Germline V gives CDR1 SGHDT, CDR2 YYEEEE. This CDR3 is 15 amino acids long.

The rearrangement uses TRBV27 and TRBJ2-2; tentatively, D is TRBD2 (5 bases). V was cut by 5 bases and J by 8 bases, with 18 bases left in between. CDR3 length equals 15 residues. The V gene's germline CDR1 is MNHEY and CDR2 SMNVEV (reference sequence). For the CDR3, the DNA is TGTGCCAGCAGTCCATATGAGGGTGGTGTGGGGGAGCTGTTTTTT. It is translated as CASSPYEGGVGELFF.

The chain recombines TRBV2 with TRBJ2-2, with 7 bases identical to TRBD2. Germline V gene lookup returns CDR1 SNHLY and CDR2 FYNNEI. This CDR3 contains 15 residues. V trimming: 6 bases; J trimming: 7 bases; junction bases outside the gene matches: 11. DNA of the CDR3: TGTGCCAGCAGGGGGCAGGGAGGGTCCGGCGGGGAGCTGTTTTTT. Protein: CASRGQGGSGGELFF.

The rearrangement joins TRBV28 to TRBJ1-5, with D possibly TRBD1 on 6 matching bases. Trimming removed 3 bases from V and 8 bases from J, with 14 bases in between. The CDR3 extends over 14 amino acids. CDR1 and CDR2 (germline): MDHEN, SYDVKM. As DNA, the CDR3 is TGTGCCAGCAGTTTGCACAGGGAAGTGGAGCCCCAGCATTTT. This gives the protein CASSLHREVEPQHF. Using reference TRBV28 and TRBJ1-5 for the parts outside the CDR3, the full variable domain is DVKVTQSSRYLVKRTGEKVFLECVQDMDHENMFWYRQDPGLGLRLIYFSYDVKMKEKGDIPEGYSVSREKKERFSLILESASTNQTSMYLCASSLHREVEPQHFGDGTRLSIL.

This chain connects TRBV3-1 (or the pseudogene TRBV3-2) to TRBJ2-1; 12 nucleotides align to TRBD2. The J segment lost 4 bases and the V segment lost 5 bases, leaving 6 bases of the junction unmatched. In germline, CDR1 is LGHDT, CDR2 YNNKEL (reference sequence). The CDR3 totals 16 residues. CDR3: CASSALAGGPYNEQFF. DNA of the CDR3: TGTGCCAGCAGCGCCCTAGCGGGGGGGCCGTACAATGAGCAGTTCTTC.

The J gene is TRBJ1-1, the V gene TRBV14, with D maybe TRBD1 (6 bases). V lost 4 bases, J lost 4 bases, and 10 bases lay in between. The CDR3 runs to 13 residues. The germline V gene has CDR1 SGHDN and CDR2 FVKESK. DNA for the CDR3: TGTGCCAGCAGCCGACCAGGGGCCACTGAAGCTTTCTTT. Translation: CASSRPGATEAFF. Using reference TRBV14 and TRBJ1-1 for the parts outside the CDR3, the full variable domain is EAGVTQFPSHSVIEKGQTVTLRCDPISGHDNLYWYRRVMGKEIKFLLHFVKESKQDESGMPNNRFLAERTGGTYSTLKVQPAELEDSGVYFCASSRPGATEAFFGQGTRLTVV.

The chain combines TRBV5-1 with TRBJ2-7; 7 bases agree with TRBD1. V gave up 4 bases and J gave up 7 bases; unmatched junction bases: 14. The CDR3 contains 15 residues. Germline V lookup: CDR1 SGHRS, CDR2 YFSETQ. The CDR3 loop is CASSLRDSALGEQYF. In DNA, the CDR3 is TGCGCCAGCAGCCTCCGGGACAGCGCTTTGGGGGAGCAGTACTTC.

The CDR3 DNA sequence: TGTGCCAGCAGTTTAAGGGGAATAGGGACTAATGAAAAACTGTTTTTT. This encodes CASSLRGIGTNEKLFF. The chain combines TRBV27 with TRBJ1-4; weak D call: TRBD1 (5 bases). The germline gives CDR1 MNHEY, CDR2 SMNVEV (reference sequence). The CDR3 loop spans 16 amino acids. The V end lost 2 bases, the J end lost 2 bases, and 12 bases lay between the germline ends.

This clone appeared once. This chain links TRBV4-1 with TRBJ1-5; possibly TRBD1 for D (5 bases). The V end was cut by 0 bases, the J end by 2 bases, with 17 bases between. The CDR3 loop spans 18 amino acids. CDR1 and CDR2 (germline): MGHRA, YSYEKL. The DNA of the CDR3 is TGCGCCAGCAGCCAAGATTGGGGCTACCCGGCAGGCAATCAGCCCCAGCATTTT. Translation gives CASSQDWGYPAGNQPQHF.

The chain joins TRBV27 to TRBJ1-6; the match to TRBD1 covers 11 bases. V lost 5 bases and J lost 6; bases outside the gene matches: 6. This CDR3 has 16 residues. Per germline, CDR1 MNHEY and CDR2 SMNVEV (reference sequence). The CDR3 here is CASSIWTGGRNSPLHF. The CDR3 bases are TGTGCCAGCAGTATCTGGACAGGGGGCCGTAATTCACCCCTCCACTTT.

This clone was seen a few times. This chain joins TRBV29-1 and TRBJ1-1; D gene unclear. This CDR3 region has 10 residues. V was clipped by 7 bases and J by 4 bases, with 7 bases between them. CDR1 is SQVTM and CDR2 is ANQGSEA in the germline V gene. In DNA, the CDR3 is TGCAGCGGTCAGGTCACTGAAGCTTTCTTT. Translating it yields CSGQVTEAFF.

V gene TRBV14 combines with J gene TRBJ1-3; possible D gene TRBD1, 6 bases. The length of the CDR3 is 16 residues. V was shortened by 3 bases and J by 0 bases, with 12 bases between the two germline ends. Looked up from germline, CDR1 is SGHDN and CDR2 is FVKESK. CDR3 sequence (DNA): TGTGCCAGCAGCCACGCCGGGACAACCTCTGGAAACACCATATATTTT. Encoded protein: CASSHAGTTSGNTIYF.

This clone was counted at least ten times. V is TRBV7-9 and J is TRBJ2-4; 9 bases match TRBD1. In germline, CDR1 is SEHNR, CDR2 FQNEAQ (reference sequence). CDR3 length equals 21 residues. The trim removed 5 bases at V and 0 bases at J, leaving 20 bases unmatched. The CDR3 reads CASSTSVSGTGSLIAKNIQYF. CDR3 in DNA: TGTGCCAGCAGCACAAGCGTTTCCGGGACAGGGAGTCTTATAGCCAAAAACATTCAGTACTTC.

This rearrangement joins TRBV19 to TRBJ2-7; D is perhaps TRBD1 (5 bases). CDR1 and CDR2 (germline): LNHDA, SQIVND (reference sequence). This CDR3 comprises 12 residues. V was pared by 5 bases and J by 5 bases, with 10 bases between. CDR3 sequence (DNA): TGTGCCAGTAGTGATCAGGGTCACGAGCAGTACTTC. Translated: CASSDQGHEQYF.

CDR3: CASRGTGRTEAFF. DNA of the CDR3: TGTGCCAGCAGAGGGACAGGGAGGACTGAAGCTTTCTTT. The chain recombines TRBV27 with TRBJ1-1; 9 bases line up with TRBD1. V was clipped by 6 bases and J by 5 bases; unmatched bases: 4. The length of the CDR3 is 13 residues. Germline lookup yields CDR1 MNHEY and CDR2 SMNVEV (reference sequence).